The 21 T cell receptor beta chains below were found in one sample sequenced in a study of cytotoxic CD8 clonotypes in ibrutinib-treated CLL. Data came from immunoSEQ multiplex PCR; TCRdb stores just in-frame clones and leaves some out. The sample carries roughly 330,000 clones, 67% recorded once. The input for sequencing was PBMCs, taken after 36 months of ibrutinib treatment. These receptor sequences come from a human donor with chronic lymphocytic leukemia.

The chain carries TRBV11-1 and TRBJ2-7; 7 nucleotides align to TRBD2. V trimming: 4 bases; J trimming: 2 bases; junction bases outside the gene matches: 8. CDR1 and CDR2 from the germline V gene are SGHAT and FQDESV (reference sequence). The CDR3 has 15 amino acids. DNA of the CDR3: TGTGCCAGCAGCTATGCAAGCGGGAAAGCCTACGAGCAGTACTTC. Translation gives CASSYASGKAYEQYF.

The chain links TRBV27 to TRBJ2-5; a weak D match, TRBD2 (6 bases). The CDR3 is 15 amino acids. CDR1 is MNHEY, CDR2 SMNVEV, per germline (reference sequence). V was pared by 5 bases and J by 7 bases, with 20 bases between. The CDR3 bases are TGTGCCAGCAGTCCGATGACTAGAGTGCCGGTGACCCAGTACTTC. Residues: CASSPMTRVPVTQYF.

The count of this clone is one. This chain joins TRBV15 and TRBJ1-5; possibly TRBD1 for D (6 bases). The germline CDR1 and CDR2 sequences are LNHNV and YYDKDF (reference sequence). The CDR3 loop spans 14 amino acids. V was trimmed by 1 base and J by 7 bases, leaving 11 bases between them. This CDR3 is CATSRVGGGQPQHF. In DNA, the CDR3 is TGTGCCACCAGCAGAGTAGGGGGTGGACAGCCCCAGCATTTT.

V is TRBV29-1 and J is TRBJ2-7; 12 bases agree with TRBD2. In germline, CDR1 is SQVTM, CDR2 ANQGSEA. The CDR3 spans 17 residues. V lost 4 bases to trimming and J lost 4 bases; unmatched junction nucleotides: 14. The CDR3 DNA reads as TGCAGCGTTGGGGGTTGGGGTAAGACTAGCGGGAGTTACGAGCAGTACTTC. Protein product: CSVGGWGKTSGSYEQYF.

This chain joins TRBV7-8 and TRBJ2-7; TRBD1 aligns across 9 bases. The CDR3 covers 15 residues. In germline, CDR1 is SGHVS, CDR2 FQNEAQ. J gave up 5 bases and V 3 bases, and 8 bases lay outside the gene matches. This CDR3 is CASSFYRDRAHEQYF. DNA for the CDR3: TGTGCCAGCAGCTTCTACCGGGACAGGGCCCACGAGCAGTACTTC.

The rearrangement uses TRBV6-5 and TRBJ2-1; D unresolved. V gave up 2 bases and J gave up 6 bases, with 11 bases separating them. Germline V gene data show CDR1 as MNHEY and CDR2 as SVGAGI. CDR3 size: 14 residues. The CDR3, as DNA: TGTGCCAGCAGTTACGTTCTGGTGGGCAATGAGCAGTTCTTC. Its protein product is CASSYVLVGNEQFF.

V is TRBV28 and J is TRBJ2-7; no clear D gene. Germline assignment: CDR1 MDHEN and CDR2 SYDVKM. Trimming took 2 bases from V and 3 from J, leaving 8 bases between them. The CDR3 loop spans 13 amino acids. CDR3 coding DNA: TGTGCCAGCAGTTTAGGACGGTACTACGAGCAGTACTTC. Its protein product is CASSLGRYYEQYF.

The CDR3 protein is CASGPGGPNSPLHF. The CDR3 DNA follows: TGTGCTAGTGGCCCCGGGGGGCCGAATTCACCCCTCCACTTT. V and J are TRBV12-5 and TRBJ1-6; TRBD1 might be the D (6 bases). CDR1 and CDR2 from the germline V gene are LGHNT and FRNRAP. The germline V and J ends were trimmed by 6 bases and 7 bases, with 13 bases remaining between them. CDR3 size: 14 residues. Together with reference TRBV12-5 and TRBJ1-6, the CDR3 gives the full variable domain: DARVTQTPRHKVTEMGQEVTMRCQPILGHNTVFWYRQTMMQGLELLAYFRNRAPLDDSGMPKDRFSAEMPDATLATLKIQPSEPRDSAVYFCASGPGGPNSPLHFGNGTRLTVT.

There are a few counts of this clone. The CDR3 bases are TGTGCCAGCAGAGCAAGACAGCTAAACTATGGCTACACCTTC. Protein: CASRARQLNYGYTF. The J gene is TRBJ1-2, the V gene TRBV2, with D possibly matching TRBD1 (5 bases). Between the trimmed V and J ends, which lost 6 bases and 2 bases, there was a span of 13 bases. Germline values: CDR1 SNHLY, CDR2 FYNNEI. The CDR3 spans 14 residues.

The chain is built from TRBV10-1 and TRBJ2-1, with TRBD1 matching over 10 bases. CDR1 and CDR2 (germline): WNHNN, SYGVQD (reference sequence). J was trimmed by 5 bases and V by 2 bases; bases with no gene match: 6. The CDR3 has 16 residues. Here the CDR3 reads CASSEVGTGDNNEQFF. DNA of the CDR3: TGCGCCAGCAGTGAGGTGGGGACAGGGGATAACAATGAGCAGTTCTTC.

This chain connects TRBV11-3 to TRBJ1-1; 7 bases fit TRBD1. This CDR3 comprises 19 residues. Germline loops: CDR1 SGHNT, CDR2 YENEEA. V trimming: 5 bases; J trimming: 4 bases; junction bases outside the gene matches: 22. DNA for the CDR3: TGTGCCAGCAGCACGGGGGGTAGGGTCGGGGACAGTAGAATCACTGAAGCTTTCTTT. This sequence encodes CASSTGGRVGDSRITEAFF. The full variable domain, with the rest looked up from reference TRBV11-3 and TRBJ1-1, is EAGVVQSPRYKIIEKKQPVAFWCNPISGHNTLYWYLQNLGQGPELLIRYENEEAVDDSQLPKDRFSAERLKGVDSTLKIQPAELGDSAVYLCASSTGGRVGDSRITEAFFGQGTRLTVV.

This clone was seen a single time. This chain connects TRBV5-1 to TRBJ2-5, with TRBD1 matching over 8 bases. Gene TRBJ2-7 matches the end of the DNA better, so the J call may be wrong. Germline V gene data show CDR1 as SGHRS and CDR2 as YFSETQ. CDR3 length: 13 amino acids. This CDR3 reads CASSTTGAYEQYF. CDR3 in DNA: TGCGCCAGCAGCACGACAGGGGCCTACGAGCAGTACTTC.

This clone was detected only a few times. The same CDR3 arises from other DNA sequences in this sample as well. V and J are TRBV9 and TRBJ2-7, with TRBD1 matching over 9 bases. CDR1 is SGDLS and CDR2 is YYNGEE in the germline V gene. This CDR3 region has 14 residues. Unmatched junction bases numbered 5, after V lost 4 bases and J lost 3 bases. CDR3 in DNA: TGTGCCAGCAGCCCTCCGGGACAGGGCTACGAGCAGTACTTC. Its protein product is CASSPPGQGYEQYF.

This chain links TRBV7-8 with TRBJ2-2; D call uncertain. This CDR3 is built from 14 residues. V was cut by 8 bases and J by 0 bases, with 10 bases left in between. Germline-derived CDR1 and CDR2 are SGHVS and FQNEAQ. Here the CDR3 DNA reads TGTGCCAGCGGACCGCGCGCGAACACCGGGGAGCTGTTTTTT. It translates to CASGPRANTGELFF.

V is TRBV29-1 and J is TRBJ2-7; no reliable D call. CDR1 is SQVTM, CDR2 ANQGSEA, per germline. This CDR3 region has 13 residues. Trimming pared 4 bases from V and 0 bases from J, leaving 10 bases between. The CDR3 bases are TGCAGCGTTGTTTCCCAGAGCTCCTACGAGCAGTACTTC. This gives the protein CSVVSQSSYEQYF.

This clone has only a few counts. The rearrangement uses TRBV5-1 and TRBJ2-7, with TRBD2 as a possible D gene (6 bases). The CDR3 runs 12 residues. The V end lost 1 base, the J end lost 6 bases, and 8 bases lay between the germline ends. Germline CDR1 is SGHRS and CDR2 is YFSETQ. CDR3 sequence (DNA): TGCGCCAGCAGCTTGTCAGCGGGCGAGCAGTACTTC. Amino acids: CASSLSAGEQYF.

The gene calls are TRBV6-5 and TRBJ1-4, with 8 bases matching TRBD1. Losses at the gene ends were 0 bases for V and 6 bases for J; bases not matched to a gene: 3. The germline CDR1 and CDR2 sequences are MNHEY and SVGAGI. CDR3 length: 15 amino acids. This CDR3 reads CASSYSTGGYEKLFF. The CDR3 DNA reads TGTGCCAGCAGTTACTCTACAGGGGGATATGAAAAACTGTTTTTT.

The chain couples TRBV7-9 to TRBJ2-7; 16 bases match TRBD2. The CDR3 is 17 amino acids. CDR1 and CDR2 (germline): SEHNR, FQNEAQ (reference sequence). After removal of 1 base from V and 2 bases from J, the junction contained 2 bases not matched to a gene. This chain's CDR3 is CASSLEGTSGRAYEQYF. For the CDR3, the DNA is TGTGCCAGCAGCTTAGAAGGGACTAGCGGGAGGGCCTACGAGCAGTACTTC.

This rearrangement joins TRBV6-5 to TRBJ2-7; unclear D gene. This CDR3 is built from 13 residues. Germline V gives CDR1 MNHEY, CDR2 SVGAGI. V lost 6 bases, J lost 1 base, and 10 bases lay in between. The chain's CDR3 is CASSLQRSYEQYF. As DNA, the CDR3 is TGTGCCAGCAGCCTACAGAGATCCTACGAGCAGTACTTC.

The V call is TRBV5-1, the J call TRBJ2-3, with 9 bases aligning to TRBD2. Per the germline V gene, CDR1 is SGHRS and CDR2 is YFSETQ. This CDR3 region has 15 residues. The junction had 10 bases not matched to a gene; V was cut back by 6 bases and J by 5 bases. The DNA of the CDR3 is TGCGCCAGCAAAAGAATAGCGGGAGTGTTAGATACGCAGTATTTT. The encoded protein is CASKRIAGVLDTQYF.

The chain carries TRBV7-6 and TRBJ2-5; 9 positions agree with TRBD2. CDR1 SGHVS and CDR2 FNYEAQ come from the germline V gene. The V gene end was trimmed by 7 bases and the J gene end by 1 base; junction bases not matched to a gene: 16. The CDR3 runs 18 residues. The CDR3 is CASMRIAGGPRVQETQYF. CDR3 bases: TGTGCCAGCATGCGTATTGCGGGAGGGCCGCGAGTCCAAGAGACCCAGTACTTC. The complete variable domain, with remaining parts taken from reference TRBV7-6 and TRBJ2-5, reads GAGVSQSPRYKVTKRGQDVALRCDPISGHVSLYWYRQALGQGPEFLTYFNYEAQQDKSGLPNDRFSAERPEGSISTLTIQRTEQRDSAMYRCASMRIAGGPRVQETQYFGPGTRLLVL.